This note documents a single T cell receptor beta chain sequence. The sample is drawn from a study of blood T cell repertoires in COVID-19. Study information: The study drew acute and convalescent COVID-19 samples from the United States, Italy and Spain.

Only in-frame clones appear in the TCRdb table, and some are missing; sequencing was by immunoSEQ multiplex PCR. The sample records roughly 220,000 clones, 82% being singletons. The CDR3 has 13 residues. V lost 2 bases to trimming and J lost 3 bases, with 8 bases between them. The germline gives CDR1 LGHDT, CDR2 YNNKEL (reference sequence). This TCR was recovered from a man in his forties who had recovered from COVID-19. This rearrangement joins TRBV3-1 (or the pseudogene TRBV3-2) to TRBJ2-7; the D gene is possibly TRBD1 (5 bases). The sample was PBMCs or T cells enriched from blood (not recorded which). This CDR3 is CASSQRGGYEQYF. The CDR3, as DNA: TGTGCCAGCAGCCAAAGGGGTGGCTACGAGCAGTACTTC.